This TCR beta chain was identified during a study of beta chain features in type 1 diabetes. Each of the CD4+ naive, central memory, regulatory and stem cell-like memory populations was sorted via CD45RO/CCR7/CD25/CD127/CD95/CD27. General study findings and limits: Patients' naive, central memory and Treg TCRB repertoires seemed closer to one another than those of healthy donors. The study found moderately but significantly shorter TCRB CDR3s in all four CD4+ subsets of Type 1 diabetes patients. Equally in patients and controls, PCR might preferentially amplify shorter templates.

Note on this clone: What it recognizes is unknown.

Reverse transcribing all isolated RNA meant expressed TCRB transcripts were sequenced. Naive, central memory and regulatory T cell samples averaged around 3.9 million reads. Generated by immunoSEQ multiplex PCR, the TCRdb table keeps only in-frame clones and is missing some. The sample has about 140,000 clones, about 13% seen once. This CDR3 contains 15 residues. Trimming took 6 bases from V and 2 from J; bases not matched to a gene: 9. Germline loops: CDR1 MNHNY, CDR2 SVGAGI (reference sequence). The sequenced sample was central memory CD4+ T cells from blood. This receptor was obtained from a man between 18 and 29 years old with type 1 diabetes. The genes are TRBV6-6 and TRBJ1-1; 7 bases are shared with TRBD1. The chain's CDR3 is CASSSRGTANTEAFF. In DNA form, the CDR3 reads TGTGCCAGCAGCTCCCGTGGGACAGCCAACACTGAAGCTTTCTTT.